A single sample gave rise to the 2 T cell receptor beta chains below, sequenced in a study of T cells in Graves' hyperthyroidism and ophthalmopathy. TCR beta CDR3 regions were amplified from RNA transcripts. The TCR CDR3 first-round RT-PCR relied on the HTBI primer set. In TCRdb, the multiplex PCR reads were re-called with MiXCR into one record per CDR3 protein. The repertoire includes a few hundred thousand distinct CDR3 sequences, around 15% of them detected once, and 2.5% to 4% sits in the top ten. Source material: blood. These receptors originate from a woman aged 40 to 55 with Graves' ophthalmopathy.

V and J are TRBV3-1 and TRBJ2-5, with D maybe TRBD1 (6 bases). This CDR3 has 14 residues. Trimming pared 4 bases from V and 2 bases from J, leaving 11 bases between. Germline CDR1 and CDR2: LGHDT and YNNKEL (reference sequence). CDR3 nucleotide sequence: TGTGCCAGCAGCCTTTACAGGGCTCAAGAGACCCAGTACTTC. Protein product: CASSLYRAQETQYF.

This clonotype was observed many times. The rearrangement joins TRBV2 to TRBJ2-2; 9 bases line up with TRBD1. This CDR3 contains 15 residues. Germline V lookup: CDR1 SNHLY, CDR2 FYNNEI. The trim removed 3 bases at V and 5 bases at J, leaving 4 bases unmatched. CDR3 sequence reads: CASSEGQGGTGELFF. Written as DNA, the CDR3 is TGTGCCAGCAGTGAGGGACAGGGAGGGACCGGGGAGCTGTTTTTT.